Detailed here is one T cell receptor beta chain. Its antigen is still unknown. TCR beta cDNA was prepared out of roughly 490 ng total RNA by means of a constant-region primer. Researchers made the TCR beta libraries by running three nested multiplex PCR rounds with slightly modified ARM-PCR. With TRBV1-TRBV30 forward primers and a C-beta reverse primer, the first two PCR rounds were run for around 10 cycles each. Via MiXCR, TCRdb re-called the multiplex PCR reads, giving one row per CDR3 protein. The sample holds approximately 190,000 distinct CDR3 sequences, roughly 80% seen once. The data were taken from a study of tumor-infiltrating lymphocytes in primary liver carcinoma. As for the study in general: Spanning 30 to 69 years of age, the patients were men and women. Study results and limitations: With p = 0.039, the top-250-clone fraction in tumors significantly exceeded that in blood. The overlap of tumor-adjacent and tumor-blood pairs was smaller than that of tumor region pairs. Only about 7.5-24% of top clones appeared in all five tumor regions.

This CDR3 comprises 17 residues. The V gene's germline CDR1 is KGHDR and CDR2 SFDVKD. Unmatched junction bases numbered 12, after V lost 2 bases and J lost 6 bases. Unsorted bulk tissue, about 20-32 mg of it, served as the source for co-extraction of RNA and DNA. Sequencing was carried out using tumor tissue from primary liver carcinoma. The clonotype comes from a man between 40 and 49 years old with primary liver carcinoma and hepatitis B virus infection. The chain joins TRBV24-1 to TRBJ2-3, with TRBD1 matching over 8 bases. The DNA for the CDR3 is TGTGCCACCAGTGATTCCGGAGGGGCAGGGGGCAGCGATACGCAGTATTTT. The encoded protein is CATSDSGGAGGSDTQYF.